Listed here are 21 T cell receptor beta chains from one sample, sequenced in a study of shared clonotypes between healthy human individuals. Repertoires were generated with immunoSEQ multiplex PCR, while TCRdb's copy carries only in-frame clones and drops some. The sample consists of fewer than 650,000 clones, roughly four fifths of them appearing once. The specimen was PBMCs. These receptors all stem from a woman in her forties in good health. Some clones in this sample may be carry-over from other donors' samples.

The chain carries TRBV4-1 and TRBJ2-3, with a tentative D call TRBD1 (5 bases). Trimming took 4 bases from V and 1 from J, leaving 12 bases between them. The CDR3 spans 15 residues. Germline V lookup: CDR1 MGHRA, CDR2 YSYEKL. Written as DNA, the CDR3 is TGCGCCAGCAGCCCCGGGTGGGGCGGCACAGATACGCAGTATTTT. Protein: CASSPGWGGTDTQYF.

The rearrangement joins TRBV4-2 to TRBJ1-5; D not certain. The V end lost 1 base, the J end lost 0 bases, and 7 bases lay between the germline ends. CDR1 and CDR2 from the germline V gene are LGHNA and YNFKEQ. This CDR3 contains 15 residues. CDR3 protein: CASSQALNSNQPQHF. In nucleotides, the CDR3 is TGTGCCAGCAGCCAAGCACTTAATAGCAATCAGCCCCAGCATTTT.

The J gene is TRBJ2-1, the V gene TRBV14; a possible D gene is TRBD1 (6 bases). Germline values: CDR1 SGHDN, CDR2 FVKESK. The CDR3 has 14 residues. V gave up 2 bases and J gave up 2 bases, with 7 bases separating them. In DNA, the CDR3 is TGTGCCAGCAGCCAAACAGGGACCTACAATGAGCAGTTCTTC. Encoded protein: CASSQTGTYNEQFF.

V gene TRBV30 combines with J gene TRBJ2-1, with 7 bases matching TRBD2. The CDR3 totals 11 residues. Germline values: CDR1 GTSNPN, CDR2 SVGIG (reference sequence). V trimming: 5 bases; J trimming: 9 bases; junction bases outside the gene matches: 4. The CDR3 bases are TGTGCCTGGGGACTAGTGGTTGAGCAGTTCTTC. Protein product: CAWGLVVEQFF.

The rearrangement joins TRBV5-1 to TRBJ2-5; no reliable D call. The CDR3 is made up of 13 amino acids. The V end lost 4 bases, the J end lost 3 bases, and 10 bases lay between the germline ends. CDR1 is SGHRS and CDR2 is YFSETQ in the germline V gene. The CDR3 loop reads CASSMGPKETQYF. DNA for the CDR3: TGCGCCAGCAGCATGGGCCCCAAAGAGACCCAGTACTTC.

This clone came up once. The rearrangement joins TRBV7-2 to TRBJ2-2; D is uncertain. V was cut by 4 bases and J by 4 bases, with 7 bases left in between. The CDR3 has 13 residues. Germline loops: CDR1 SGHTA, CDR2 FQGNSA. CDR3 DNA sequence: TGTGCCAGCAGCTGGGCCGTCACCGGGGAGCTGTTTTTT. Translated: CASSWAVTGELFF. The variable domain in full, completed from reference TRBV7-2 and TRBJ2-2, reads GAGVSQSPSNKVTEKGKDVELRCDPISGHTALYWYRQSLGQGLEFLIYFQGNSAPDKSGLPSDRFSAERTGGSVSTLTIQRTQQEDSAVYLCASSWAVTGELFFGEGSRLTVL.

The V call is TRBV28, the J call TRBJ2-3; D is unclear. Trimming left V 6 bases short and J 0 bases short, with 19 bases between. Germline CDR1 and CDR2: MDHEN and SYDVKM. The CDR3 loop spans 17 amino acids. Written as DNA, the CDR3 is TGTGCCAGCAGCTTAGGGTTTGGCCGCTCTAGCACAGATACGCAGTATTTT. Amino acid sequence: CASSLGFGRSSTDTQYF.

The rearrangement links TRBV28 to TRBJ1-5; the D gene is possibly TRBD1 (5 bases). Trimming pared 8 bases from V and 9 bases from J, leaving 20 bases between. The CDR3 runs 14 residues. Germline V gene sequence: CDR1 MDHEN, CDR2 SYDVKM. Here the CDR3 DNA reads TGTGCCAGCGACAGTAAAAGTATGATAGCGCCCCAGCATTTT. It codes for CASDSKSMIAPQHF. The whole variable domain, filled in from reference TRBV28 and TRBJ1-5, reads DVKVTQSSRYLVKRTGEKVFLECVQDMDHENMFWYRQDPGLGLRLIYFSYDVKMKEKGDIPEGYSVSREKKERFSLILESASTNQTSMYLCASDSKSMIAPQHFGDGTRLSIL.

The chain is built from TRBV6-4 and TRBJ2-3; TRBD1 agrees at 10 bases. The V gene end was trimmed by 6 bases and the J gene end by 3 bases; junction bases not matched to a gene: 6. Germline V lookup: CDR1 MRHNA, CDR2 SNTAGT. The CDR3 is 15 amino acids. CDR3 sequence reads: CASSVEGQGTDTQYF. In DNA form, the CDR3 reads TGTGCCAGCAGCGTCGAGGGACAGGGGACAGATACGCAGTATTTT.

The chain links TRBV28 to TRBJ2-2; 10 positions agree with TRBD2. V shed 2 bases, J shed 6 bases, and the junction held 12 bases outside the gene matches. Germline CDR1 MDHEN, CDR2 SYDVKM. This CDR3 contains 18 residues. CDR3 in DNA: TGTGCCAGCAGTTTAAGGCGGGGGTTAGCGGGAGGAGCCGGGGAGCTGTTTTTT. Amino acid sequence: CASSLRRGLAGGAGELFF.

The chain employs TRBV11-2 and TRBJ2-1; TRBD1 matches 8 bases. Trimming removed 4 bases from V and 15 bases from J; junction bases left unmatched: 11. Germline CDR1 is SGHAT and CDR2 is FQNNGV. This CDR3 has 13 residues. This CDR3 is CASSSTLGQGGFF. For the CDR3, the DNA is TGTGCCAGCAGCTCGACCCTCGGACAGGGTGGGTTCTTC.

This clone came up once. This CDR3 is CASSLFPRNTEAFF. The CDR3 nucleotides are TGTGCCAGCAGTTTATTTCCCAGGAACACTGAAGCTTTCTTT. The chain is built from TRBV27 and TRBJ1-1, with no clear D. The V gene lost 1 base and the J gene lost 1 base, with 7 bases spanning the gap. The germline gives CDR1 MNHEY, CDR2 SMNVEV (reference sequence). The CDR3 covers 14 residues.

The V gene is TRBV2, the J gene TRBJ1-1; a weak D match, TRBD1 (5 bases). The CDR3 has 15 amino acids. Trimming shortened V by 2 bases and J by 4 bases, and 14 bases separated the two germline ends. Germline CDR1 and CDR2: SNHLY and FYNNEI. CDR3 loop: CASSELGGGSTEAFF. In DNA form, the CDR3 reads TGTGCCAGCAGTGAATTGGGGGGAGGTAGCACTGAAGCTTTCTTT.

The sample holds a few counts of this clone. Compared with germline, one end of the junction differs, possibly owing to a read error. The chain recombines TRBV2 with TRBJ2-2, with D tentatively TRBD2 (6 bases). CDR1 is SNHLY and CDR2 is FYNNEI in the germline V gene. This CDR3 contains 14 residues. The DNA for the CDR3 is TGTGCCAGCAGTAAAGCGGGTAACACCGGGGAGCTGTTTTTT. Translated: CASSKAGNTGELFF. The full variable domain, completed using reference TRBV2 and TRBJ2-2, is EPEVTQTPSHQVTQMGQEVILRCVPISNHLYFYWYRQILGQKVEFLVSFYNNEISEKSEIFDDQFSVERPDGSNFTLKIRSTKLEDSAMYFCASSKAGNTGELFFGEGSRLTVL.

Regarding this clone: Given a far larger clone just one base away, this is likely a sequencing read error. This rearrangement joins TRBV4-3 to TRBJ2-7; 9 bases line up with TRBD1. Germline CDR1 is LGHNA and CDR2 is YSLEER. The CDR3 contains 16 residues. The CDR3 nucleotides read TGCGCCAGCAGCCAAGAATGGGGGGACAGGGACTACGAGCAATACTTC. It translates to CASSQEWGDRDYEQYF.

In this sample, this clone turned up a few times. This rearrangement joins TRBV29-1 to TRBJ2-5; 7 bases fit TRBD2. The V gene end was trimmed by 1 base and the J gene end by 9 bases; junction bases not matched to a gene: 20. CDR3 length equals 17 residues. Germline V gene sequence: CDR1 SQVTM, CDR2 ANQGSEA. This chain's CDR3 is CSVEGVREGGVQWAQYF. The CDR3, as DNA: TGCAGCGTTGAAGGAGTGAGGGAGGGCGGGGTACAATGGGCCCAGTACTTC.

The genes are TRBV11-2 and TRBJ2-2; weak D call: TRBD2 (5 bases). Between the trimmed V and J ends, which lost 7 bases and 2 bases, there was a span of 14 bases. Germline assignment: CDR1 SGHAT and CDR2 FQNNGV. CDR3 length equals 15 residues. CDR3 amino acids: CASNPPGDNTGELFF. In nucleotides, the CDR3 is TGTGCCAGCAACCCCCCCGGGGATAACACCGGGGAGCTGTTTTTT.

This rearrangement joins TRBV7-8 to TRBJ2-5; TRBD2 matches at 7 bases. Germline lookup yields CDR1 SGHVS and CDR2 FQNEAQ. CDR3 length equals 14 residues. The V gene end was trimmed by 2 bases and the J gene end by 5 bases; junction bases not matched to a gene: 5. The CDR3 spells CASSLTREGETQYF. CDR3 sequence (DNA): TGTGCCAGCAGCTTAACCAGGGAGGGTGAGACCCAGTACTTC.

This clone was observed a single time. The chain couples TRBV7-6 to TRBJ2-7; 7 bases are shared with TRBD2. Germline lookup yields CDR1 SGHVS and CDR2 FNYEAQ. V lost 5 bases to trimming and J lost 5 bases; unmatched junction nucleotides: 15. The CDR3 extends over 16 amino acids. Here the CDR3 DNA reads TGTGCCAGCAGCCTCCCTTACGGGGGGTCACCCCACGAGCAGTACTTC. Its protein product is CASSLPYGGSPHEQYF.

This clone was detected only once. This chain connects TRBV19 to TRBJ2-3; 11 bases fit TRBD2. Trimming cost V 5 bases and J 3 bases; bases outside gene matches: 7. From germline, CDR1 is LNHDA and CDR2 SQIVND (reference sequence). CDR3 length: 16 residues. As DNA, the CDR3 is TGTGCCAGTAGTCTCGGGACTAGCGGTAAGACAGATACGCAGTATTTT. Its protein product is CASSLGTSGKTDTQYF.

The chain joins TRBV6-1 to TRBJ2-5; TRBD1 is a possible D gene (5 bases). The last part of the DNA fits TRBJ2-7 better; the J call may be wrong. Germline CDR1 MNHNS, CDR2 SASEGT. CDR3 length: 13 amino acids. The DNA of the CDR3 is TGTGCCAGCAGTGGCAGGACAACTTTCGAGCAGTACTTC. Translating gives CASSGRTTFEQYF.